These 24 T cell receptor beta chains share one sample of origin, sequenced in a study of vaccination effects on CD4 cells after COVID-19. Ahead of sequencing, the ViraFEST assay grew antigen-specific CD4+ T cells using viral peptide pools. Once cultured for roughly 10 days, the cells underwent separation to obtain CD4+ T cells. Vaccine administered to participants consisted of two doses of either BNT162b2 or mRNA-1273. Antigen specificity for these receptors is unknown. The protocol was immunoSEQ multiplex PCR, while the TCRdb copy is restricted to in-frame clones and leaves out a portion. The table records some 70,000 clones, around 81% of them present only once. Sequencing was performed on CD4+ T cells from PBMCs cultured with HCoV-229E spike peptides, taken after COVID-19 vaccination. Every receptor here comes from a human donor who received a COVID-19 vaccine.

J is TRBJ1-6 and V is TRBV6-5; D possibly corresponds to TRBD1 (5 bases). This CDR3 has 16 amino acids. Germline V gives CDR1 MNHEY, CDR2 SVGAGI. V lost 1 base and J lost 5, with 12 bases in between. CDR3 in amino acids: CASSYLGRGDNSPLHF. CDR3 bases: TGTGCCAGCAGTTACTTAGGAAGGGGCGATAATTCACCCCTCCACTTT.

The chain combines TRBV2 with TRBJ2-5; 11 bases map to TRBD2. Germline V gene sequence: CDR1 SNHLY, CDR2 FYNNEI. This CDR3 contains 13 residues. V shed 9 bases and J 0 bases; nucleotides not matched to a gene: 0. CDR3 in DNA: TGTGCCAGTAGCGGGGGGGACCAAGAGACCCAGTACTTC. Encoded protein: CASSGGDQETQYF.

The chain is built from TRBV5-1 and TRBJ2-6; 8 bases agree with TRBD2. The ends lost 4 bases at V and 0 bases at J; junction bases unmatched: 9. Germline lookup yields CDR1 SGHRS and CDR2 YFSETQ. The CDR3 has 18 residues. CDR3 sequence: CASSPRGGAPSGANVLTF. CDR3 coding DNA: TGCGCCAGCAGCCCTCGGGGGGGGGCTCCCTCTGGGGCCAACGTCCTGACTTTC.

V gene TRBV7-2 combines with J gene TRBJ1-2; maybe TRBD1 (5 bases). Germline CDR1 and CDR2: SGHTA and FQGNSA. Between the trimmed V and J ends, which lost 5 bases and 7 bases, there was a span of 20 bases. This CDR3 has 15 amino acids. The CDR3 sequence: CASSDGARLTVGYTF. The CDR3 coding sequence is TGTGCCAGCAGCGATGGGGCAAGACTGACGGTTGGCTACACCTTC.

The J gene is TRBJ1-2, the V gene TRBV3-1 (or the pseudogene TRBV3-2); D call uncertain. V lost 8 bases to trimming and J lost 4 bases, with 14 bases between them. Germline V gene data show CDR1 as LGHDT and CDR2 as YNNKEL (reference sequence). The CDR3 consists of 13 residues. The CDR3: CASGTNDLYGYTF. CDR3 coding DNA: TGTGCCAGCGGAACGAACGACCTCTATGGCTACACCTTC.

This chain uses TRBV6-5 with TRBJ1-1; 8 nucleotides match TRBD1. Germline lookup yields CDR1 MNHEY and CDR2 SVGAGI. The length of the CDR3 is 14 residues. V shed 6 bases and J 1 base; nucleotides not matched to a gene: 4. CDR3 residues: CASRPDRGNTEAFF. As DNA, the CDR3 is TGTGCCAGCAGGCCTGACAGGGGGAACACTGAAGCTTTCTTT.

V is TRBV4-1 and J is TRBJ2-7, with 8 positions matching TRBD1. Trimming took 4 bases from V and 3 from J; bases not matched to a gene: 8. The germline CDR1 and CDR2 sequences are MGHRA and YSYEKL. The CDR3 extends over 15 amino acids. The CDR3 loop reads CASSPDRVIRYEQYV. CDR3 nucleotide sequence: TGCGCCAGCAGCCCGGACAGGGTAATTCGCTACGAGCAGTACGTC.

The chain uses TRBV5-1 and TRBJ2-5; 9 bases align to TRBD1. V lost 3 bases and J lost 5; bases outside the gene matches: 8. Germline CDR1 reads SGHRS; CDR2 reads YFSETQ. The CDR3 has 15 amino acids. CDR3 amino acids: CASSWIQGAGETQYF. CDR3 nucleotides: TGCGCCAGCAGCTGGATACAGGGGGCCGGGGAGACCCAGTACTTC.

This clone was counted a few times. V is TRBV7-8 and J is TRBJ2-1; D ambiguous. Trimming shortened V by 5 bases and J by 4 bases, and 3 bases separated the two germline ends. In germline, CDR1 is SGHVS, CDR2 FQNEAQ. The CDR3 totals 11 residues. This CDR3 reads CASSGYNEQFF. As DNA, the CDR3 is TGTGCCAGCAGCGGTTACAATGAGCAGTTCTTC. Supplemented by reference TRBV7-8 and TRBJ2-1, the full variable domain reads GAGVSQSPRYKVAKRGQDVALRCDPISGHVSLFWYQQALGQGPEFLTYFQNEAQLDKSGLPSDRFFAERPEGSVSTLKIQRTQQEDSAVYLCASSGYNEQFFGPGTRLTVL.

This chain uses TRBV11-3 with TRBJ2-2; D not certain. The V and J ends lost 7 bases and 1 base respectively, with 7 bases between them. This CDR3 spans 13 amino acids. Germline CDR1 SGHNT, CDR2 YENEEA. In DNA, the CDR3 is TGTGCCAGCAACGCAGGGAACACCGGGGAGCTGTTTTTT. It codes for CASNAGNTGELFF.

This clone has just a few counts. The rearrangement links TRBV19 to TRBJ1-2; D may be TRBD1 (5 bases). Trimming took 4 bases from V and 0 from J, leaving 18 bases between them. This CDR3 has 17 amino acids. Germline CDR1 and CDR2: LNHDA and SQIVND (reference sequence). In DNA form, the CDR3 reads TGTGCCAGTAGTAGAGGGGACGGGCCCTTAGCTAACTATGGCTACACCTTC. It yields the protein CASSRGDGPLANYGYTF.

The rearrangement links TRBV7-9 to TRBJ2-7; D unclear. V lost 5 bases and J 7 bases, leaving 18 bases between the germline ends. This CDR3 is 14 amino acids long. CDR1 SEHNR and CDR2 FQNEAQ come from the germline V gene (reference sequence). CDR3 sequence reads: CASSPTQDLGEQYV. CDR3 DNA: TGTGCCAGCAGCCCAACGCAGGATTTGGGGGAGCAGTACGTC.

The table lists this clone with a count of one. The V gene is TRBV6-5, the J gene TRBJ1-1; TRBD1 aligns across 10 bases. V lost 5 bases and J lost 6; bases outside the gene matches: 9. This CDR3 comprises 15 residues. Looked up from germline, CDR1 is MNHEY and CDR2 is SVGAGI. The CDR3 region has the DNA TGTGCCAGCAGTCAACCGCGGACAGGGGGGTCTGAAGCTTTCTTT. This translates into CASSQPRTGGSEAFF.

CDR3 in DNA: TGCGCCAGCAGCCTACGTTGGACAGGGGAAGTAAGCTATGGCTACACCTTC. Protein sequence: CASSLRWTGEVSYGYTF. The gene calls are TRBV5-1 and TRBJ1-2; TRBD1 agrees at 9 bases. The V gene's germline CDR1 is SGHRS and CDR2 YFSETQ. J was trimmed by 4 bases and V by 4 bases; bases with no gene match: 14. CDR3 length equals 17 residues.

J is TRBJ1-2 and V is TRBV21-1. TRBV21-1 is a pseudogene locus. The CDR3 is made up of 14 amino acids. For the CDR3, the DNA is TGTGCCACTTCCCTCCGGGGACCTGACTATGGCTACACCTTC. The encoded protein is CATSLRGPDYGYTF.

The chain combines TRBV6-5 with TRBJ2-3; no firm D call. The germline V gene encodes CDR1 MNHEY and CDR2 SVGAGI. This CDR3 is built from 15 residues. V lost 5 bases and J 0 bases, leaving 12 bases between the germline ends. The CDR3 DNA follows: TGTGCCAGCAGTCTCGAACCCCACAGCACAGATACGCAGTATTTT. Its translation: CASSLEPHSTDTQYF.

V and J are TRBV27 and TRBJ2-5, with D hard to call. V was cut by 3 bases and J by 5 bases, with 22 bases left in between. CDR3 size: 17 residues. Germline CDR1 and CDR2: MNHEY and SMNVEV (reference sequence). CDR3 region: CASSFKSVAAGWETQYF. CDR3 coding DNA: TGTGCCAGCAGTTTTAAGTCGGTGGCCGCCGGGTGGGAGACCCAGTACTTC.

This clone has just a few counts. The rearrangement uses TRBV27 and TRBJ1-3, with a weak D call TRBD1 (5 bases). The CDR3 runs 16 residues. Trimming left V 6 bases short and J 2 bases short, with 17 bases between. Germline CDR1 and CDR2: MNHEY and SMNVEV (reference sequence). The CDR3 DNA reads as TGTGCCAGCAGGAGTCAGGGTGTCTATCCTGGAAACACCATATATTTT. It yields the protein CASRSQGVYPGNTIYF.

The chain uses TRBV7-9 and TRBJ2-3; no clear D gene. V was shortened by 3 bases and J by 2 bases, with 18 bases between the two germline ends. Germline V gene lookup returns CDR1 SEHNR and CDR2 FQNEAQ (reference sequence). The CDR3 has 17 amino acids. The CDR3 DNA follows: TGTGCCAGCAGCTTCGGTAGAGCCGTTCTCTTCACAGATACGCAGTATTTT. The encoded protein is CASSFGRAVLFTDTQYF.

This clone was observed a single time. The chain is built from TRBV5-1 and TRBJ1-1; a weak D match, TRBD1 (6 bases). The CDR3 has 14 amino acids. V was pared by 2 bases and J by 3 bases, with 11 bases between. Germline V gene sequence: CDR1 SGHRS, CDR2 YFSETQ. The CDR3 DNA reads TGCGCCAGCAGCTTTTCAGGGGCGGACACTGAAGCTTTCTTT. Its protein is CASSFSGADTEAFF.

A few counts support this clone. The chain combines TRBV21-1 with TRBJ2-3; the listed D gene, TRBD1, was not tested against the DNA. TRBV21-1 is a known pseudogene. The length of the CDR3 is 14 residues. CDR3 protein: CASSVWLSTDTQYF. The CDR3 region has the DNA TGTGCCAGCAGCGTATGGCTTAGCACAGATACGCAGTATTTT.

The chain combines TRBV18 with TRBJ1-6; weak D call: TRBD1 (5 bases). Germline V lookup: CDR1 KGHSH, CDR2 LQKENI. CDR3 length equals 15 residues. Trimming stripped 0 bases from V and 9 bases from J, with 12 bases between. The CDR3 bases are TGTGCCAGCTCACCACCGGGAGGGGTCGCTTCACCCCTCCACTTT. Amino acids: CASSPPGGVASPLHF.

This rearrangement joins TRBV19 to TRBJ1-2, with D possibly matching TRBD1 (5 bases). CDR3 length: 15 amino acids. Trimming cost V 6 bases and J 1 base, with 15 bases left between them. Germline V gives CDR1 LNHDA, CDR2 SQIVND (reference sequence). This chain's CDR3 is CASSPQEAINYGYTF. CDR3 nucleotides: TGTGCCAGTAGCCCACAGGAAGCGATTAACTATGGCTACACCTTC.

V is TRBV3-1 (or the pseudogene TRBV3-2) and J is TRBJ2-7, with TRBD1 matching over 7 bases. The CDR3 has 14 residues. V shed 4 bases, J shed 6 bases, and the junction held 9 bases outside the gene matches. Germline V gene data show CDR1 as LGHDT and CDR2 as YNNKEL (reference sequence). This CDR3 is CASSPLTGSSEQYV. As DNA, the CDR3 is TGTGCCAGCAGCCCTCTGACAGGGAGTAGCGAGCAGTACGTC.